These 10 T cell receptor beta chains were all obtained from the same sample, sequenced in a study of blood T cell repertoires in COVID-19. Method: immunoSEQ multiplex PCR; TCRdb's copy keeps in-frame clones and lacks some. The table includes about 250,000 clones, around nine tenths detected once. The sample consisted of peripheral blood. Receptors originate from a woman aged 55-70 years who had recovered from COVID-19.

This chain connects TRBV10-3 to TRBJ1-5, with D tentatively TRBD1 (6 bases). V lost 0 bases, J lost 14 bases, and 14 bases lay in between. The CDR3 spans 13 residues. Germline V gene data show CDR1 as ENHRY and CDR2 as SYGVKD. The CDR3 is CAISESGDMDKHF. In DNA, the CDR3 is TGTGCCATCAGTGAGTCCGGGGACATGGATAAGCATTTT.

This clone was seen only once. This chain links TRBV9 with TRBJ1-5, with D perhaps TRBD1 (5 bases). This CDR3 has 14 amino acids. Looked up from germline, CDR1 is SGDLS and CDR2 is YYNGEE. V dropped 3 bases and J dropped 6 bases, with 13 bases sitting between them. The CDR3 region has the DNA TGTGCCAGCAGCGAGGCAGGGCAGGGTCAGCCCCAGCATTTT. Its protein product is CASSEAGQGQPQHF.

Written as DNA, the CDR3 is TGTGCTAGTGGACTAGGGTATGCAGAGACCCAGTACTTC. The encoded protein is CASGLGYAETQYF. This sequence joins TRBV12-5 and TRBJ2-5; D might be TRBD2 (5 bases). V lost 6 bases and J 4 bases, leaving 12 bases between the germline ends. From germline, CDR1 is LGHNT and CDR2 FRNRAP. The CDR3 length is 13 residues.

The rearrangement joins TRBV12-5 to TRBJ2-1, with a weak D call TRBD2 (6 bases). Germline V gene sequence: CDR1 LGHNT, CDR2 FRNRAP. The CDR3 is 14 amino acids. With 1 base removed from V and 2 bases from J, the gap between germline ends came to 6 bases. The CDR3 protein is CASGLGGAYNEQFF. The CDR3 DNA reads as TGTGCTAGTGGTTTGGGGGGGGCCTACAATGAGCAGTTCTTC. Complete variable domain (other parts from reference TRBV12-5 and TRBJ2-1): DARVTQTPRHKVTEMGQEVTMRCQPILGHNTVFWYRQTMMQGLELLAYFRNRAPLDDSGMPKDRFSAEMPDATLATLKIQPSEPRDSAVYFCASGLGGAYNEQFFGPGTRLTVL.

The rearrangement uses TRBV19 and TRBJ1-5, with TRBD1 matching over 8 bases. V lost 9 bases and J lost 1; bases outside the gene matches: 8. This CDR3 comprises 15 residues. The V gene's germline CDR1 is LNHDA and CDR2 SQIVND (reference sequence). The DNA for the CDR3 is TGTGCCAGCTTAGTACAGGGGGGGAGCAATCAGCCCCAGCATTTT. Amino acid sequence: CASLVQGGSNQPQHF.

The genes are TRBV5-1 and TRBJ2-1; 8 nucleotides match TRBD1. The CDR3 has 15 residues. Trimming took 4 bases from V and 8 from J; bases not matched to a gene: 11. From germline, CDR1 is SGHRS and CDR2 YFSETQ. The CDR3 sequence is CASSQGAISLDEQFF. CDR3 coding DNA: TGCGCCAGCAGCCAGGGGGCTATTAGTTTGGATGAGCAGTTCTTC.

V gene TRBV6-6 combines with J gene TRBJ2-1; 9 nucleotides agree with TRBD1. There are 15 residues in the CDR3. Germline V gene lookup returns CDR1 MNHNY and CDR2 SVGAGI (reference sequence). V trimming: 6 bases; J trimming: 5 bases; junction bases outside the gene matches: 8. The CDR3 sequence: CASSSPGTGNNEQFF. In DNA, the CDR3 is TGTGCCAGCAGCAGTCCCGGGACAGGGAACAATGAGCAGTTCTTC.

The J gene is TRBJ1-2, the V gene TRBV7-9, with 8 bases lining up with TRBD1. Germline loops: CDR1 SEHNR, CDR2 FQNEAQ (reference sequence). This CDR3 region has 14 residues. The trim removed 1 base at V and 7 bases at J, leaving 5 bases unmatched. The CDR3 region has the DNA TGTGCCAGCAGCTTAGACAGGGGGGAGAGTGGCTACACCTTC. Protein sequence: CASSLDRGESGYTF.

The V call is TRBV5-1, the J call TRBJ1-4; 10 bases align to TRBD1. The CDR3 is made up of 15 amino acids. CDR1 SGHRS and CDR2 YFSETQ come from the germline V gene. Unmatched junction bases numbered 5, after V lost 1 base and J lost 8 bases. The CDR3 nucleotides are TGCGCCAGCAGCTTGAGCGGACAGGGGGAGGAAAAACTGTTTTTT. Translating it yields CASSLSGQGEEKLFF.

The CDR3 sequence: CASRSGGAVQTQYF. For the CDR3, the DNA is TGTGCCAGCAGGAGCGGGGGGGCCGTTCAGACCCAGTACTTC. The chain is built from TRBV27 and TRBJ2-5, with TRBD2 identical over 10 bases. CDR1 and CDR2 from the germline V gene are MNHEY and SMNVEV (reference sequence). There are 14 residues in the CDR3. Trimming took 6 bases from V and 6 from J; bases not matched to a gene: 7.